One sample yielded the 25 T cell receptor beta chains listed below, sequenced in a study of spatial heterogeneity in lung cancer. The time point was: blood at routine non-recurrence follow-up after resection. Using its own MiXCR run on the 5' RACE reads, TCRdb lists one record per CDR3 protein. Of under 150,000 distinct CDR3 sequences in the sample, 11% are singletons; the top ten hold around 24%. Sequenced here: PBMCs, sampled at follow-up. These TCRs come from a female donor with early-stage non-small cell lung cancer.

Concerning this clonotype itself: Because the CDR3 is missing its conserved closing phenylalanine or tryptophan, this is likely a read error. The rearrangement uses TRBV20-1 and TRBJ2-2; D is undetermined. V dropped 0 bases and J dropped 4 bases, with 12 bases sitting between them. In germline, CDR1 is DFQATT, CDR2 SNEGSKA (reference sequence). The CDR3 extends over 15 amino acids. CDR3 amino acids: CSARDPRSRTGELFS. In DNA, the CDR3 is TGCAGTGCTAGAGATCCCCGAAGCCGCACCGGGGAGCTGTTTTCT.

J is TRBJ2-1 and V is TRBV24-1, with TRBD2 matching 10 bases. J lost 3 bases, V lost 7 bases, and 5 bases had no gene match. Germline CDR1 reads KGHDR; CDR2 reads SFDVKD. The CDR3 runs to 15 residues. In DNA form, the CDR3 reads TGTGCCACCAGGGGCCTAGCGGGAGTCTACAATGAGCAGTTCTTC. Translated, it gives CATRGLAGVYNEQFF.

In its sample, this clonotype was seen many times. The rearrangement uses TRBV29-1 and TRBJ1-2; possible D gene TRBD1, 5 bases. CDR1 SQVTM and CDR2 ANQGSEA come from the germline V gene. V shed 4 bases and J shed 7 bases, with 22 bases lying between them. CDR3 length: 15 residues. In DNA form, the CDR3 reads TGCAGCGTTGCTCTCCCCGGTGGGGGAGCAGGTGGCTACACCTTC. Protein product: CSVALPGGGAGGYTF.

The J gene is TRBJ1-1, the V gene TRBV10-3; TRBD1 aligns across 9 bases. Germline CDR1 and CDR2: ENHRY and SYGVKD. The junction had 7 bases not matched to a gene; V was cut back by 5 bases and J by 0 bases. The CDR3 spans 16 residues. This CDR3 reads CAISSSGQGLNTEAFF. CDR3 coding DNA: TGTGCCATCAGTTCGTCGGGACAGGGTCTGAACACTGAAGCTTTCTTT.

This clonotype was detected only a few times. The chain couples TRBV12-3 or TRBV12-4 to TRBJ1-3; tentatively, D is TRBD1 (5 bases). V gave up 6 bases and J gave up 4 bases, with 19 bases separating them. The length of the CDR3 is 16 residues. In nucleotides, the CDR3 is TGTGCCAGCAGGAAGGCCCTATCTGGGGACGGAAACACCATATATTTT. Its translation: CASRKALSGDGNTIYF.

A few counts support this clonotype. The chain employs TRBV5-1 and TRBJ2-2; TRBD1 might be the D (6 bases). Germline loops: CDR1 SGHRS, CDR2 YFSETQ. V lost 0 bases to trimming and J lost 6 bases, with 9 bases between them. The CDR3 sequence is 14 residues long. Here the CDR3 reads CASSLVAGAGELFF. CDR3 in DNA: TGCGCCAGCAGCTTGGTTGCAGGGGCCGGGGAGCTGTTTTTT.

The table lists this clonotype with a few counts. The V call is TRBV28, the J call TRBJ2-5, with 9 bases matching TRBD1. Germline V gene data show CDR1 as MDHEN and CDR2 as SYDVKM. The CDR3 extends over 15 amino acids. Losses at the gene ends were 7 bases for V and 5 bases for J; bases not matched to a gene: 11. The CDR3 DNA reads TGTGCCAGCAATATGGGGACAGGGCGTGCGGAGACCCAGTACTTC. Protein product: CASNMGTGRAETQYF.

The chain joins TRBV23-1 to TRBJ1-4, with 7 bases that match TRBD1. TRBV23-1 is reported as an ORF; its role is uncertain. V was pared by 3 bases and J by 4 bases, with 14 bases of the junction left unmatched. This CDR3 has 18 amino acids. In nucleotides, the CDR3 is TGCGCCAGCAGTCATCGGGACAGCGAAAGACCCATTAATGAAAAACTGTTTTTT. Translating it yields CASSHRDSERPINEKLFF.

The chain joins TRBV11-2 to TRBJ2-1; no clear D. This CDR3 is built from 13 residues. Trimming removed 2 bases from V and 13 bases from J, with 15 bases in between. CDR1 SGHAT and CDR2 FQNNGV come from the germline V gene. This CDR3 reads CASSLRDPPFQFF. CDR3 in DNA: TGTGCCAGCAGCTTACGCGACCCCCCTTTCCAGTTCTTC.

This clonotype was seen a handful of times. The chain employs TRBV3-1 and TRBJ1-2, with D uncertain. The CDR3 is 12 amino acids. Looked up from germline, CDR1 is LGHDT and CDR2 is YNNKEL (reference sequence). The V gene lost 0 bases and the J gene lost 8 bases, with 7 bases spanning the gap. The CDR3 nucleotides read TGTGCCAGCAGCCAAGACAGTTGGGGCTACACCTTC. Amino acids: CASSQDSWGYTF.

This clonotype has a count of ten or more. V and J are TRBV5-1 and TRBJ2-2, with 7 positions matching TRBD2. Germline CDR1 SGHRS, CDR2 YFSETQ. This CDR3 is built from 15 residues. V was pared by 4 bases and J by 1 base, with 4 bases of the junction left unmatched. This CDR3 reads CASSLTSVNTGELFF. CDR3 DNA: TGCGCCAGCAGCCTCACTAGCGTGAACACCGGGGAGCTGTTTTTT.

This clonotype was observed a handful of times. The rearrangement links TRBV29-1 to TRBJ2-2; D may be TRBD2 (6 bases). Trimming removed 6 bases from V and 2 bases from J, with 10 bases in between. In germline, CDR1 is SQVTM, CDR2 ANQGSEA. There are 13 residues in the CDR3. CDR3 sequence reads: CSVYGGNTGELFF. The CDR3 region has the DNA TGCAGCGTCTACGGGGGAAACACCGGGGAGCTGTTTTTT.

This clonotype was counted many times. This chain links TRBV6-5 with TRBJ2-7; possibly TRBD1 for D (5 bases). V lost 0 bases to trimming and J lost 7 bases, with 22 bases between them. This CDR3 has 17 residues. Per the germline V gene, CDR1 is MNHEY and CDR2 is SVGAGI. CDR3 DNA: TGTGCCAGCAGTTACTCCGTCTTTAGTATACAGGTTAAGGAGCAGTACTTC. Residues: CASSYSVFSIQVKEQYF.

The chain couples TRBV11-2 to TRBJ2-7; 7 positions match TRBD1. Trimming took 3 bases from V and 3 from J; bases not matched to a gene: 8. Germline V gene data show CDR1 as SGHAT and CDR2 as FQNNGV. This CDR3 spans 15 amino acids. This chain's CDR3 is CASSFAMGQFYEQYF. The CDR3 coding sequence is TGTGCCAGCAGCTTCGCGATGGGACAGTTCTACGAGCAGTACTTC.

This clonotype was recorded at least ten times. The chain links TRBV21-1 to TRBJ2-1; the table gives TRBD2 as D, unverified against the DNA. TRBV21-1 is deemed a pseudogene. The CDR3 totals 16 residues. The CDR3 DNA reads TGTGCCAGCACATCTCCTGAGACTAGCGGGGAGAATGAGCAGTTCTTC. Protein product: CASTSPETSGENEQFF.

The rearrangement links TRBV7-9 to TRBJ1-1, with D possibly TRBD1 on 5 matching bases. V was trimmed by 6 bases and J by 0 bases, leaving 8 bases between them. The CDR3 length is 13 residues. Germline lookup yields CDR1 SEHNR and CDR2 FQNEAQ (reference sequence). In DNA form, the CDR3 reads TGTGCCAGCAGGGGACTCATGAACACTGAAGCTTTCTTT. Its protein is CASRGLMNTEAFF.

This clonotype was counted many times. The chain joins TRBV18 to TRBJ2-7; D uncertain. CDR3 length: 11 amino acids. Germline assignment: CDR1 KGHSH and CDR2 LQKENI. The V end lost 6 bases, the J end lost 4 bases, and 7 bases lay between the germline ends. CDR3 residues: CASSLQYEQYF. The CDR3 coding sequence is TGTGCCAGCTCTCTTCAATACGAGCAGTACTTC.

This clonotype appeared a few times. The CDR3 protein is CSARLAESTDTQYF. In nucleotides, the CDR3 is TGCAGTGCTAGACTAGCGGAGAGCACAGATACGCAGTATTTT. The rearrangement links TRBV20-1 to TRBJ2-3, with 7 bases lining up with TRBD2. This CDR3 contains 14 residues. From germline, CDR1 is DFQATT and CDR2 SNEGSKA (reference sequence). The V segment lost 2 bases and the J segment 0 bases; nucleotides outside the gene matches: 2.

The chain uses TRBV5-1 and TRBJ2-1, with unresolved D. V was pared by 1 base and J by 1 base, with 9 bases between. In germline, CDR1 is SGHRS, CDR2 YFSETQ. This CDR3 contains 15 residues. The CDR3 region has the DNA TGCGCCAGCAGCTTGTGGTCTCAGTCCTACAATGAGCAGTTCTTC. This sequence encodes CASSLWSQSYNEQFF.

V usage is TRBV5-1 and J usage is TRBJ2-1; TRBD2 might be the D (6 bases). The V end lost 3 bases, the J end lost 5 bases, and 15 bases lay between the germline ends. Germline lookup yields CDR1 SGHRS and CDR2 YFSETQ. This CDR3 region has 15 residues. In DNA, the CDR3 is TGCGCCAGCAGCTCGGGGACTTCCAAACACAATGAGCAGTTCTTC. It translates to CASSSGTSKHNEQFF.

This clonotype has ten or more counts. CDR3 DNA: TGTGCCAGCAGCCAAGGGTCACGGAAAGCTTTCTTT. The encoded protein is CASSQGSRKAFF. The chain has TRBV4-2 and TRBJ1-1; no definite D call. V dropped 1 base and J dropped 9 bases, with 9 bases sitting between them. This CDR3 has 12 amino acids. CDR1 and CDR2 (germline): LGHNA, YNFKEQ.

The table lists this clonotype with a few counts. The rearrangement joins TRBV7-8 to TRBJ1-5; no clear D. V lost 0 bases and J lost 2, with 8 bases in between. The CDR3 spans 15 residues. Germline assignment: CDR1 SGHVS and CDR2 FQNEAQ. The CDR3 is CASSLAHGGNQPQHF. The CDR3 nucleotides are TGTGCCAGCAGCTTAGCACATGGGGGCAATCAGCCCCAGCATTTT.

The chain is built from TRBV10-3 and TRBJ1-4; maybe TRBD1 (6 bases). Trimming removed 8 bases from V and 6 bases from J, with 10 bases in between. Germline CDR1 ENHRY, CDR2 SYGVKD. The CDR3 extends over 12 amino acids. CDR3 protein: CAIAGADEKLFF. The CDR3 nucleotides read TGTGCCATCGCGGGGGCGGATGAAAAACTGTTTTTT.

This clonotype was seen a handful of times. The rearrangement uses TRBV24-1 and TRBJ2-1; TRBD2 matches 11 bases. With 10 bases clipped from V and 2 bases from J, the junction kept 6 bases outside the gene matches. CDR1 KGHDR and CDR2 SFDVKD come from the germline V gene. The CDR3 extends over 15 amino acids. The CDR3 loop is CATSIAGGPYNEQFF. The CDR3 region has the DNA TGTGCCACGAGTATAGCGGGAGGGCCCTACAATGAGCAGTTCTTC.

This clonotype was detected many times. A junction boundary mismatches the germline segment, possibly from a read error. The chain joins TRBV7-8 to TRBJ2-5; 7 nucleotides line up with TRBD1. The CDR3 runs 16 residues. Looked up from germline, CDR1 is SGHVS and CDR2 is FQNEAQ. The CDR3, as DNA: TGTGCCAGCATCTTAACTAGGACAGGTTTTCAAGAGACCCAGTACTTC. Amino acid sequence: CASILTRTGFQETQYF.